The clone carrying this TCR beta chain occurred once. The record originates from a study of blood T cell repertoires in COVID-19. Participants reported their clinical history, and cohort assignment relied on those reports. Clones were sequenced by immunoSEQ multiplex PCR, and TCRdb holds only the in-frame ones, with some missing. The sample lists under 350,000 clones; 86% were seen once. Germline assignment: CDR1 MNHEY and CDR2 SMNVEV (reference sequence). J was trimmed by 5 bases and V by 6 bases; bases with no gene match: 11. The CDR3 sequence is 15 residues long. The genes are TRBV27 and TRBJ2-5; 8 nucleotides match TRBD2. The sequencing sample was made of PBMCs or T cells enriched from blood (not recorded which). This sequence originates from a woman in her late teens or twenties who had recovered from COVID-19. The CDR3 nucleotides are TGTGCCAGCAGCGTAGCGGGAAGCTTCTGGGAGACCCAGTACTTC. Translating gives CASSVAGSFWETQYF.